These 15 T cell receptor beta chains came from one sample sequenced in a study of blood T cell repertoires in COVID-19 (dated by TCRdb to the early 2020s). Library generation was performed with the immunoSEQ multiplex PCR assay. TCRdb's version of the immuneACCESS table is confined to in-frame rearrangements and falls short of the full clone set. An unresolved V gene accounts for under half of the shortfall where checked; the remainder is of unknown origin. Within this sample are roughly 210,000 clones, with around 84% of them counted one time only. The ten top clones hold over 9.5% of the sample. Sequenced input: peripheral blood. Receptor source: a woman older than 75 with COVID-19, enrolled during active disease.

This clone was recorded a few times. The J gene is TRBJ2-5, the V gene TRBV18, with 9 positions matching TRBD1. Looked up from germline, CDR1 is KGHSH and CDR2 is LQKENI. The CDR3 is 15 amino acids. V lost 3 bases and J lost 3; bases outside the gene matches: 5. CDR3 sequence: CASSPQTGGEETQYF. CDR3 DNA sequence: TGTGCCAGCTCACCCCAAACAGGGGGCGAAGAGACCCAGTACTTC.

This sequence joins TRBV7-3 and TRBJ2-5; 12 bases map to TRBD2. J was trimmed by 6 bases and V by 5 bases; bases with no gene match: 13. The CDR3 sequence is 17 residues long. Germline V gene lookup returns CDR1 SGHTA and CDR2 FQGTGA. CDR3 region: CASSLTGLAGGRKTQYF. The CDR3 nucleotides are TGTGCCAGCAGCCTCACCGGGCTAGCGGGGGGGCGGAAGACCCAGTACTTC.

The chain recombines TRBV19 with TRBJ1-6; tentative D call: TRBD1 (6 bases). Germline V gives CDR1 LNHDA, CDR2 SQIVND (reference sequence). The CDR3 length is 14 residues. V dropped 4 bases and J dropped 7 bases, with 11 bases sitting between them. The CDR3 loop reads CASSTTGRNSPLHF. CDR3 nucleotides: TGTGCCAGTAGTACCACAGGGCGGAATTCACCCCTCCACTTT.

This chain uses TRBV12-3 or TRBV12-4 with TRBJ1-1; D is perhaps TRBD1 (6 bases). This CDR3 contains 13 residues. V was pared by 3 bases and J by 4 bases, with 9 bases between. The CDR3 spells CASSFQGSTEAFF. The CDR3 region has the DNA TGTGCCAGCAGTTTTCAGGGGTCCACTGAAGCTTTCTTT.

The rearrangement joins TRBV10-3 to TRBJ2-5, with D possibly matching TRBD1 (5 bases). Trimming cost V 6 bases and J 5 bases, with 16 bases left between them. The CDR3 runs to 14 residues. CDR1 is ENHRY, CDR2 SYGVKD, per germline. In DNA form, the CDR3 reads TGTGCCATCAGGATGGAAGGGGCTCGGGAGACCCAGTACTTC. It yields the protein CAIRMEGARETQYF.

This clone was recorded once. The V call is TRBV7-3, the J call TRBJ1-2; tentatively, D is TRBD1 (5 bases). Germline V gene sequence: CDR1 SGHTA, CDR2 FQGTGA. The CDR3 contains 15 residues. V dropped 6 bases and J dropped 6 bases, with 20 bases sitting between them. Written as DNA, the CDR3 is TGTGCCAGCAGTTCCGGCTCGGGGGGAGGACATGGCTACACCTTC. Translated: CASSSGSGGGHGYTF.

The chain couples TRBV7-2 to TRBJ1-2; a possible D gene is TRBD1 (6 bases). The CDR3 runs 14 residues. From germline, CDR1 is SGHTA and CDR2 FQGNSA. With 5 bases removed from V and 7 bases from J, the gap between germline ends came to 17 bases. The CDR3 region is CASSPGGAGVGYTF. The CDR3 DNA is TGTGCCAGCAGCCCCGGTGGGGCAGGGGTTGGCTACACCTTC.

The chain couples TRBV15 to TRBJ2-2; TRBD1 agrees at 10 bases. Germline-derived CDR1 and CDR2 are LNHNV and YYDKDF (reference sequence). This CDR3 spans 16 amino acids. Germline trimming cut 3 bases from V and 6 bases from J; bases unmatched to any gene: 7. CDR3 DNA sequence: TGTGCCACCAGCAGGGGACAGGGGATTAACCCCGGGGAGCTGTTTTTT. This translates into CATSRGQGINPGELFF.

In this sample, this clone turned up once. The rearrangement links TRBV5-1 to TRBJ2-2; 8 nucleotides agree with TRBD1. This CDR3 has 16 amino acids. The germline CDR1 and CDR2 sequences are SGHRS and YFSETQ. After removal of 3 bases from V and 4 bases from J, the junction contained 8 bases not matched to a gene. The CDR3 DNA sequence: TGCGCCAGCAGCTGGTCAGGGGGCGCGAGCACCGGGGAGCTGTTTTTT. Residues: CASSWSGGASTGELFF.

This clone was detected only once. This chain connects TRBV5-4 to TRBJ1-4; 12 bases match TRBD1. Germline V lookup: CDR1 SGHNT, CDR2 YYREEE (reference sequence). This CDR3 contains 16 residues. After removal of 4 bases from V and 6 bases from J, the junction contained 7 bases not matched to a gene. CDR3 sequence: CASSPGGTGGHEKLFF. The CDR3 DNA reads TGTGCCAGCAGCCCCGGAGGGACAGGGGGCCATGAAAAACTGTTTTTT.

Only a few counts were recorded for this clone. The chain recombines TRBV15 with TRBJ1-1; D might be TRBD1 (5 bases). The V gene lost 5 bases and the J gene lost 2 bases, with 9 bases spanning the gap. CDR3 length: 13 amino acids. From germline, CDR1 is LNHNV and CDR2 YYDKDF (reference sequence). CDR3 sequence (DNA): TGTGCCACCAGCTTGGGGGGAAACACTGAAGCTTTCTTT. This translates into CATSLGGNTEAFF.

CDR3 nucleotide sequence: TGTGCCAGCAGCCGCCGGGTGGTGGGGGGGACCAACACCGGGGAGCTGTTTTTT. Protein product: CASSRRVVGGTNTGELFF. The chain couples TRBV5-5 to TRBJ2-2, with 7 bases identical to TRBD2. From germline, CDR1 is SGHKS and CDR2 YYEKEE (reference sequence). V dropped 4 bases and J dropped 2; count of bases not matched to a gene: 14. The CDR3 contains 18 residues.

The chain combines TRBV6-2 or TRBV6-3 with TRBJ2-7; D might be TRBD1 (5 bases). The CDR3 loop spans 15 amino acids. Germline V lookup: CDR1 MNHEY, CDR2 SVGEGT. Trimming cost V 0 bases and J 4 bases, with 13 bases left between them. For the CDR3, the DNA is TGTGCCAGCAGTTACTCGAGTGTCAGGGCTTACGAGCAGTACTTC. Translated: CASSYSSVRAYEQYF.

The chain recombines TRBV20-1 with TRBJ2-1, with TRBD2 matching 7 bases. The germline V gene has CDR1 DFQATT and CDR2 SNEGSKA (reference sequence). Germline trimming cut 3 bases from V and 2 bases from J; bases unmatched to any gene: 10. The CDR3 contains 16 residues. CDR3 residues: CSASGTGRGPYNEQFF. The CDR3 nucleotides read TGCAGTGCTAGTGGCACGGGGAGGGGACCCTACAATGAGCAGTTCTTC.

The chain is built from TRBV7-9 and TRBJ2-7, with a possible D match to TRBD1 (5 bases). V lost 6 bases and J lost 1, with 10 bases in between. From germline, CDR1 is SEHNR and CDR2 FQNEAQ (reference sequence). The CDR3 consists of 13 residues. The CDR3 here is CASRDQGSYEQYV. In nucleotides, the CDR3 is TGTGCCAGCAGGGATCAGGGTTCCTACGAGCAGTACGTC.